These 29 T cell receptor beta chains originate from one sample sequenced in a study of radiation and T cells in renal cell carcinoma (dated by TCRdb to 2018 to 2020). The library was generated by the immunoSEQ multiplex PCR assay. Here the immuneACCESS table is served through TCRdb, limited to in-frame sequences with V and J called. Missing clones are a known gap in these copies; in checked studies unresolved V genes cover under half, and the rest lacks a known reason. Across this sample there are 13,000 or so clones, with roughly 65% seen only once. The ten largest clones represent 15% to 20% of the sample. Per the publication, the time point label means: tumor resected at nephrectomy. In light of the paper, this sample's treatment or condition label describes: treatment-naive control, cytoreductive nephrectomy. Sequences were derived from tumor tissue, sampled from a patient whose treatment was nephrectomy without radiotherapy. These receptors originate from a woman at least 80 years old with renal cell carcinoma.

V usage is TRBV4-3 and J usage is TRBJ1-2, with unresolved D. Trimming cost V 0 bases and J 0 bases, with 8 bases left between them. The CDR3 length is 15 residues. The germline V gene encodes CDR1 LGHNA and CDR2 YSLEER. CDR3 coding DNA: TGCGCCAGCAGCCAAGAGTGGCAGACTAACTATGGCTACACCTTC. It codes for CASSQEWQTNYGYTF.

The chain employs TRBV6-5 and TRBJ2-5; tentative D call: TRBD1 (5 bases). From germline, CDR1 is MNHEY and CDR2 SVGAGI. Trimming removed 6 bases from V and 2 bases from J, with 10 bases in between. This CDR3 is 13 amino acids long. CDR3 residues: CASSSQGQETQYF. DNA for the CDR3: TGTGCCAGCAGCTCGCAGGGACAAGAGACCCAGTACTTC.

CDR3 in amino acids: CASSHRPIGDEQFF. Written as DNA, the CDR3 is TGTGCCAGCAGCCACCGCCCCATAGGCGACGAGCAGTTCTTC. The chain joins TRBV4-2 to TRBJ2-1, with D unresolved. V was pared by 3 bases and J by 10 bases, with 16 bases between. Germline lookup yields CDR1 LGHNA and CDR2 YNFKEQ. The CDR3 runs 14 residues.

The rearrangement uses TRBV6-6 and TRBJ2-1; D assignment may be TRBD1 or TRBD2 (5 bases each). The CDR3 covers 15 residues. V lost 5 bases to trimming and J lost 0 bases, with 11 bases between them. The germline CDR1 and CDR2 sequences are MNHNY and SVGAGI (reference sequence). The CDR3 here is CASSNGASSYNEQFF. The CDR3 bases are TGTGCCAGCAGTAACGGGGCGAGCTCCTACAATGAGCAGTTCTTC.

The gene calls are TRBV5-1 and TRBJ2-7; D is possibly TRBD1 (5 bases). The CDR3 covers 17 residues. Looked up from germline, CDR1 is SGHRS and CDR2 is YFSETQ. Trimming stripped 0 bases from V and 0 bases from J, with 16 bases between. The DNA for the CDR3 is TGCGCCAGCAGCTTGGAGGGGCCAGGGTCGAACTCCTACGAGCAGTACGTC. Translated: CASSLEGPGSNSYEQYV.

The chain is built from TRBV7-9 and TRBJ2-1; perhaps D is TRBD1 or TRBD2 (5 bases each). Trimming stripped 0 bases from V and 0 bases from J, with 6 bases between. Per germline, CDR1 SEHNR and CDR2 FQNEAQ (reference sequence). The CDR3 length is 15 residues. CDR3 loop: CASSLAGVSYNEQFF. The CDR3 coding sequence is TGTGCCAGCAGCTTAGCGGGGGTCTCCTACAATGAGCAGTTCTTC.

The CDR3 DNA reads TGTGCCAGCAGTTTATGGAAGTGGGACAAAGTTGGAGCCGGGGAGCTGTTTTTT. Encoded protein: CASSLWKWDKVGAGELFF. This sequence joins TRBV28 and TRBJ2-2; maybe TRBD1 (6 bases). The length of the CDR3 is 18 residues. V dropped 0 bases and J dropped 6 bases, with 20 bases sitting between them. Germline CDR1 MDHEN, CDR2 SYDVKM.

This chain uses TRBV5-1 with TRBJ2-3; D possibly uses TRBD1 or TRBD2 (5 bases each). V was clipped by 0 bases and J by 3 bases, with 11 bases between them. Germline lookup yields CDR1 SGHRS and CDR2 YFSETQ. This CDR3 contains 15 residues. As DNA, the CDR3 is TGCGCCAGCAGCTTGGGGGGTGAGGGGACAGATACGCAGTATTTT. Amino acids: CASSLGGEGTDTQYF.

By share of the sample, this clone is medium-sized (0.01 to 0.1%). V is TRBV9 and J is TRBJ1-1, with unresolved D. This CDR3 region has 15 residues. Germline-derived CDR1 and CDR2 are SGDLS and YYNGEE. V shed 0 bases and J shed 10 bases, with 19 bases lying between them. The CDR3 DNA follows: TGTGCCAGCAGCGTAGAGCCCTTGATGCCCTTCCCAGCTTTCTTT. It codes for CASSVEPLMPFPAFF.

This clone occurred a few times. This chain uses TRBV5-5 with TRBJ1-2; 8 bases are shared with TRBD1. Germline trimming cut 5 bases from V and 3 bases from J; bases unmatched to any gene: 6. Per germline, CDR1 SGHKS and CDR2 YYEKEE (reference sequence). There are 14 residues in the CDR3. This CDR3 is CASSTGQGYYGYTF. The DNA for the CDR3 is TGTGCCAGCAGTACCGGACAGGGATACTATGGCTACACCTTC.

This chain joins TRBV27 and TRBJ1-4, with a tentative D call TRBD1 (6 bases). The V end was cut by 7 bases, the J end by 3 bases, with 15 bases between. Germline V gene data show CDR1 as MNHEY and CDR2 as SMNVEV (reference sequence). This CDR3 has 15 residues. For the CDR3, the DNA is TGTGCCAGCACCCCTTCCTGGACAGCTAATGAAAAACTGTTTTTT. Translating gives CASTPSWTANEKLFF.

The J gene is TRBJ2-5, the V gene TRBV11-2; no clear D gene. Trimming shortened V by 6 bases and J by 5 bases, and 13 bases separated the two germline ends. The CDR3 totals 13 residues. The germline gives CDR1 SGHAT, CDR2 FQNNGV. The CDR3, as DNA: TGTGCCAGCAGTAGGAGCCTCCGGGAGACCCAGTACTTC. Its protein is CASSRSLRETQYF.

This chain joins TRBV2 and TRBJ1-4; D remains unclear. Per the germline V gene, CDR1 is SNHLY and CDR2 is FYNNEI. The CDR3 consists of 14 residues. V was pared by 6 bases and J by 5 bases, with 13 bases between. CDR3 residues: CASSWTGINEKLFF. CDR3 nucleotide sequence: TGTGCCAGCAGCTGGACGGGAATAAATGAAAAACTGTTTTTT.

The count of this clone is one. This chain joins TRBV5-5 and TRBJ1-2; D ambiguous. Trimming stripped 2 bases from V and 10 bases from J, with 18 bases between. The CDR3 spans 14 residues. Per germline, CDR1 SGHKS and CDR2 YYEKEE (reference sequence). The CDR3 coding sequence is TGTGCCAGCAGCTTTAACCGGGGAGCTATGGCCTACACCTTC. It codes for CASSFNRGAMAYTF.

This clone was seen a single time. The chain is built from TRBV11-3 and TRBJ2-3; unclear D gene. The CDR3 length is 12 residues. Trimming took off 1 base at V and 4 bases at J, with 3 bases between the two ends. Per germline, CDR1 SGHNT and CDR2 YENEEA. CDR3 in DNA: TGTGCCAGCAGCTTAGGGTCAGATACGCAGTATTTT. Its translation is CASSLGSDTQYF.

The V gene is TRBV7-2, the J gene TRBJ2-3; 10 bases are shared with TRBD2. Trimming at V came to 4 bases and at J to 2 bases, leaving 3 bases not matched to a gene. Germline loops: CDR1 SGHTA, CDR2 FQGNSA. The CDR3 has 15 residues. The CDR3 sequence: CASSSSGGFTDTQYF. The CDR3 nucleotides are TGTGCCAGCAGCTCTAGCGGGGGCTTCACAGATACGCAGTATTTT.

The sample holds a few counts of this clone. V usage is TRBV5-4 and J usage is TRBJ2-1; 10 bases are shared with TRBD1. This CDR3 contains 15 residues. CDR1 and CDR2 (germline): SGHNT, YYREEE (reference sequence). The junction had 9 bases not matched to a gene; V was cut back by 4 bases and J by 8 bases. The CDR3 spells CASSLPGQGRYEQFF. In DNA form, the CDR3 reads TGTGCCAGCAGCCTACCGGGACAGGGGAGGTATGAGCAGTTCTTC.

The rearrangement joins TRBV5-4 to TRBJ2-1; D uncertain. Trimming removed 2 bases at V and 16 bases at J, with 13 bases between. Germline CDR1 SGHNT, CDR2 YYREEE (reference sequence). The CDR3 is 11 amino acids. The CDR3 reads CASSLGPQLFF. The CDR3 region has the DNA TGTGCCAGCAGCTTAGGTCCCCAACTATTCTTC. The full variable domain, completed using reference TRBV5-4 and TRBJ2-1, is ETGVTQSPTHLIKTRGQQVTLRCSSQSGHNTVSWYQQALGQGPQFIFQYYREEENGRGNFPPRFSGLQFPNYSSELNVNALELDDSALYLCASSLGPQLFFGPGTRLTVL.

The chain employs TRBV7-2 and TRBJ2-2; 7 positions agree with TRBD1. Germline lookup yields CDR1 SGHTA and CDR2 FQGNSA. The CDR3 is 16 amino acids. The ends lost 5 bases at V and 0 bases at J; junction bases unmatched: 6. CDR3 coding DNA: TGTGCCAGCAGCGCCTGGGACAGCACGAACACCGGGGAGCTGTTTTTT. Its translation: CASSAWDSTNTGELFF.

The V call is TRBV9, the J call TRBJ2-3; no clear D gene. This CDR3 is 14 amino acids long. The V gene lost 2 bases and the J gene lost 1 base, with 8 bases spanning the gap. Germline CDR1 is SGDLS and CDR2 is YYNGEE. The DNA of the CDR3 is TGTGCCAGCAGCGTCCGTAGGGGCACAGATACGCAGTATTTT. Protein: CASSVRRGTDTQYF.

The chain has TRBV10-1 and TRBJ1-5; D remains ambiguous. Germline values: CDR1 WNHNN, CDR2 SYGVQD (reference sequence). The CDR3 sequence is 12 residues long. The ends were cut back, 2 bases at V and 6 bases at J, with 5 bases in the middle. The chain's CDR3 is CASSEGSQPQHF. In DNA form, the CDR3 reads TGCGCCAGCAGTGAGGGTAGTCAGCCCCAGCATTTT.

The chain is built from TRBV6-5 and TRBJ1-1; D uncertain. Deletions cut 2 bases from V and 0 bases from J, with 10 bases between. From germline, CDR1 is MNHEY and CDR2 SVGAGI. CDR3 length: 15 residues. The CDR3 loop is CASSYSRQVNTEAFF. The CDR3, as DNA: TGTGCCAGCAGTTACAGTAGGCAGGTGAACACTGAAGCTTTCTTT.

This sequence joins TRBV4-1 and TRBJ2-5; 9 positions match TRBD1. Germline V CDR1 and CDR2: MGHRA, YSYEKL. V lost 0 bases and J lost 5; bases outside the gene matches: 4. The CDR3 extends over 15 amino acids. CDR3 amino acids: CASSQENRGRETQYF. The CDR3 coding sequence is TGCGCCAGCAGCCAAGAAAACAGGGGGCGGGAGACCCAGTACTTC.

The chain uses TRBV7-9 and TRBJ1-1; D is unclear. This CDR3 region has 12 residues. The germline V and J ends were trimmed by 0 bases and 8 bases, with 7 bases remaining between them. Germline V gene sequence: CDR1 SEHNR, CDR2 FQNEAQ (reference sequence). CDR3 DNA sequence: TGTGCCAGCAGCTTAGCGAGCAGGGAAGCTTTCTTT. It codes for CASSLASREAFF.

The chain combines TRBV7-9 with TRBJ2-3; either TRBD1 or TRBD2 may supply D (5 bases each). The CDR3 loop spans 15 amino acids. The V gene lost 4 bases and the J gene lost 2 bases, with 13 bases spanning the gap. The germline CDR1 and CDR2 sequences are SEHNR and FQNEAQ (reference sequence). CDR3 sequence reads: CASSWDGQTTDTQYF. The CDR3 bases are TGTGCCAGCAGCTGGGACGGGCAAACCACAGATACGCAGTATTTT.

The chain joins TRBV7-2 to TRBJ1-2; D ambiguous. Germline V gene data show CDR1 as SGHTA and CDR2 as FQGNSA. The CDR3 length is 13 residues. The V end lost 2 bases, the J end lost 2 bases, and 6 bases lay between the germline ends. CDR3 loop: CASSLSQNYGYTF. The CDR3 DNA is TGTGCCAGCAGCTTAAGTCAGAACTATGGCTACACCTTC.

CDR3 sequence: CASKTNGPEAFF. CDR3 in DNA: TGTGCCAGTAAAACGAATGGGCCTGAAGCTTTCTTT. This chain uses TRBV19 with TRBJ1-1; D gene uncertain. Trimming shortened V by 7 bases and J by 6 bases, and 12 bases separated the two germline ends. The germline CDR1 and CDR2 sequences are LNHDA and SQIVND (reference sequence). The CDR3 sequence is 12 residues long.

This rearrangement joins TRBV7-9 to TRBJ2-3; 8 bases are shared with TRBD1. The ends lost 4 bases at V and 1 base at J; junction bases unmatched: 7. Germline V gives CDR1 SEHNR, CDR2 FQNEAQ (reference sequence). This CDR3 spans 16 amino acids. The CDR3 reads CASSSHPGQGTDTQYF. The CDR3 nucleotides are TGTGCCAGCAGCTCGCATCCGGGACAGGGCACAGATACGCAGTATTTT.

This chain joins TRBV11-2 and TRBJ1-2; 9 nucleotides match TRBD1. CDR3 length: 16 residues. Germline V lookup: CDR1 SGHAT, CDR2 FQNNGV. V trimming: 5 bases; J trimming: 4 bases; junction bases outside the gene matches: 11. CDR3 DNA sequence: TGTGCCAGCAGCCTAACCACCCCGGACAGGGGCTATGGCTACACCTTC. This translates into CASSLTTPDRGYGYTF.